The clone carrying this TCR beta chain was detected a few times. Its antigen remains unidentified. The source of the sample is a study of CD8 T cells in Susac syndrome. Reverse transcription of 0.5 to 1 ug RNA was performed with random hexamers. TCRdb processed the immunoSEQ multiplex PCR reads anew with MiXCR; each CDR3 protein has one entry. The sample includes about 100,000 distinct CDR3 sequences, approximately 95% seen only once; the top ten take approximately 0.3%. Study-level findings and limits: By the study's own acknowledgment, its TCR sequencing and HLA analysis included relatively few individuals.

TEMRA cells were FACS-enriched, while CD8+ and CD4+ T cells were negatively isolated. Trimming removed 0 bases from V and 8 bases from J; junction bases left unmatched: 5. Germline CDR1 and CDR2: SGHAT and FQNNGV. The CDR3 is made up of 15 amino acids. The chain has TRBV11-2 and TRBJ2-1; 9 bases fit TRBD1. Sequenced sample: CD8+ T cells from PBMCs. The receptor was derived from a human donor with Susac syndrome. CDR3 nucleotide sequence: TGTGCCAGCAGCTTAGAAACAGGGGGCTTTTATGAGCAGTTCTTC. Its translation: CASSLETGGFYEQFF.